The rows below give T cell receptor beta chains drawn from one sample of a study of PD-1 blockade in classical Hodgkin lymphoma. The protocol was immunoSEQ multiplex PCR, while the TCRdb copy is restricted to in-frame clones and leaves out a portion. The sample contains 120,000 to 150,000 clones, about 81% of which appear only once. The sequences come from peripheral blood mononuclear cells (PBMCs), collected before the second cycle of nivolumab. The source of these receptors is a human donor with classical Hodgkin lymphoma. CDR3s include the opening cysteine and the closing phenylalanine or tryptophan. D genes are given only for firm matches. Expanded clones get a size class; other rows say once, few or many, or leave the size out.

D gene	V gene	CDR3 length	J gene	clone size	CDR3 protein	CDR3 DNA
.	TRBV11-3	12	TRBJ1-4	.	CASSNVDEKLFF	TGTGCCAGCAGCAACGTGGACGAAAAACTGTTTTTT
.	TRBV7-9	16	TRBJ2-7	.	CASSSHDPWTGHEQYF	TGTGCCAGCAGCTCCCACGACCCTTGGACGGGCCACGAGCAGTACTTC
TRBD2	TRBV29-1	16	TRBJ2-3	few	CSVEPTSGRAGGTQYF	TGCAGCGTTGAACCGACTAGCGGGAGGGCCGGGGGTACGCAGTATTTT
.	TRBV12-5	12	TRBJ1-4	.	CASGLSNEKLFF	TGTGCTAGTGGTTTGTCAAATGAAAAACTGTTTTTT
.	TRBV19	13	TRBJ1-2	few	CASSGTGNYGYTF	TGTGCCAGTAGCGGAACAGGGAACTATGGCTACACCTTC
.	TRBV5-1	14	TRBJ1-2	.	CASSFSTGPYGYTF	TGCGCCAGCAGCTTTTCGACAGGACCCTATGGCTACACCTTC
TRBD2	TRBV2	14	TRBJ2-1	.	CASGRGGLLNEQFF	TGTGCCAGCGGTCGGGGGGGCCTCTTGAATGAGCAGTTCTTC
.	TRBV19	13	TRBJ2-7	.	CASSHAATYEQYF	TGTGCCAGTAGTCACGCGGCAACCTACGAGCAGTACTTC
.	TRBV7-8	11	TRBJ2-7	few	CASSLLLEQYF	TGTGCCAGCAGCTTATTACTCGAGCAGTACTTC
.	TRBV6-6	12	TRBJ1-2	.	CASSTGYYGYTF	TGTGCCAGCAGTACAGGATACTATGGCTACACCTTC
.	TRBV2	15	TRBJ1-6	few	CASSYLGRGNSPLHF	TGTGCCAGCTCGTACCTCGGGAGGGGGAATTCACCCCTCCACTTT
.	TRBV7-2	15	TRBJ1-1	.	CASSFSPGMNTEAFF	TGTGCCAGCAGCTTTAGTCCAGGGATGAACACTGAAGCTTTCTTT
.	TRBV19	13	TRBJ1-2	.	CASSQGLTYGYTF	TGTGCCAGTAGTCAGGGGCTGACCTATGGCTACACCTTC
TRBD1	TRBV18	16	TRBJ2-5	.	CASSSLWTGDQETQYF	TGTGCCAGCTCAAGCCTATGGACAGGGGATCAAGAGACCCAGTACTTC
TRBD1	TRBV2	12	TRBJ1-1	.	CASAFGTAEAFF	TGTGCCAGCGCCTTCGGGACAGCCGAAGCTTTCTTT
.	TRBV29-1	14	TRBJ2-3	once	CSFRRTLGTDTQYF	TGCAGCTTTAGACGGACCTTGGGCACAGATACGCAGTATTTT
TRBD1	TRBV6-1	18	TRBJ1-3	.	CASREPTGLVGSGNTIYF	TGTGCCAGCAGGGAACCGACAGGGCTCGTCGGCTCTGGAAACACCATATATTTT
.	TRBV28	12	TRBJ1-2	.	CASSTIWSGYTF	TGTGCCAGCAGCACTATTTGGTCTGGCTACACCTTC
.	TRBV4-1	15	TRBJ1-2	many	CASSPRPLGNYGYTF	TGCGCCAGCAGCCCGAGACCATTGGGAAACTATGGCTACACCTTC
TRBD1	TRBV5-1	14	TRBJ2-3	.	CASSLGTATDTQYF	TGCGCCAGCAGCCTAGGGACAGCCACAGATACGCAGTATTTT
TRBD1	TRBV5-1	16	TRBJ2-5	few	CASSGDRGPLMETQYF	TGCGCCAGCAGCGGGGACAGGGGCCCCCTAATGGAGACCCAGTACTTC
.	TRBV30	13	TRBJ2-3	.	CAWSRDLSDTQYF	TGTGCCTGGAGTAGGGACCTATCAGATACGCAGTATTTT